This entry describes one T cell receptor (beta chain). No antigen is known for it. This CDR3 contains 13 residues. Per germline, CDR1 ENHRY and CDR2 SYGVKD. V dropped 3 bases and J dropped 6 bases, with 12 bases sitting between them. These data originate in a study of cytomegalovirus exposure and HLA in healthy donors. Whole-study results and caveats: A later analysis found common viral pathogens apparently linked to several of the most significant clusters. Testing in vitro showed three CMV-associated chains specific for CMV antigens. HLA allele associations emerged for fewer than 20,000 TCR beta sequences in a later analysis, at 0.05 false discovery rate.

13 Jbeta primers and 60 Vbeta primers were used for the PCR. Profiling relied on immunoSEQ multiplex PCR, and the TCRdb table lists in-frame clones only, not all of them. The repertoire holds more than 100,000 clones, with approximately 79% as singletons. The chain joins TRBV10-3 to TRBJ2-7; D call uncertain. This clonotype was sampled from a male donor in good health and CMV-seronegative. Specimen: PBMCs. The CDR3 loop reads CAISDGGSLEQYF. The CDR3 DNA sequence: TGTGCCATCAGTGATGGCGGCTCCCTCGAGCAGTACTTC.